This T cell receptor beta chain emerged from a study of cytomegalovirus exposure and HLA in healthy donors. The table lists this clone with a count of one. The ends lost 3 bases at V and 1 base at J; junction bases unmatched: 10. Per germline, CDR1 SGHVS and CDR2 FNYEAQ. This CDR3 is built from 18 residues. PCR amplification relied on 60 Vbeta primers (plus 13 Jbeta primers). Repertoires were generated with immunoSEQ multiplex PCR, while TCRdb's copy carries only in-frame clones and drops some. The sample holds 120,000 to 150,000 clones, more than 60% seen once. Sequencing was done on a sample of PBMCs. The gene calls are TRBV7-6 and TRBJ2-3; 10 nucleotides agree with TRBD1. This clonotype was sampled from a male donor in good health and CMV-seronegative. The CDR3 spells CASSFSSTGTGGTDTQYF. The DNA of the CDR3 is TGTGCCAGCAGCTTTTCTAGTACCGGGACAGGGGGCACAGATACGCAGTATTTT.